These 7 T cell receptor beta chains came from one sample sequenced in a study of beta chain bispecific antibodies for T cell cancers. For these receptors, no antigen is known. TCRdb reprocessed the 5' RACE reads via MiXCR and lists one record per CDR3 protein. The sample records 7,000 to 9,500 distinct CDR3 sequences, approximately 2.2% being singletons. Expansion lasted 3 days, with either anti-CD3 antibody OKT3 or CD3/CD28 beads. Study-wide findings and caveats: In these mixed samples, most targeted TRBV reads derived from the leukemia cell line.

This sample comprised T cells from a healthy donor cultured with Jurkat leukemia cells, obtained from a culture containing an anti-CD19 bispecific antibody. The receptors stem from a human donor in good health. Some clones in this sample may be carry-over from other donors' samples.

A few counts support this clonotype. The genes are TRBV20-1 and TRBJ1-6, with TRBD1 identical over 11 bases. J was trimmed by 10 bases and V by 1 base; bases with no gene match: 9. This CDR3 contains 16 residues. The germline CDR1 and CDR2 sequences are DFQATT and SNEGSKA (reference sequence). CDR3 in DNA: TGCAGTGCTAGAGTTGGTGCGGGGACAGGGGGATCACCCCTCCACTTT. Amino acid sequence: CSARVGAGTGGSPLHF.

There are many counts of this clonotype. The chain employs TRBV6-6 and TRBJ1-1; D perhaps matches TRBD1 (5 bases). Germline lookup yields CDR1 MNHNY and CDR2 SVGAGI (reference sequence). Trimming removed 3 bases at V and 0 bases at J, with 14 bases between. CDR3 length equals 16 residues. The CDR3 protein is CASSYRDPVMNTEAFF. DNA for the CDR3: TGTGCCAGCAGTTATAGGGACCCGGTAATGAACACTGAAGCTTTCTTT.

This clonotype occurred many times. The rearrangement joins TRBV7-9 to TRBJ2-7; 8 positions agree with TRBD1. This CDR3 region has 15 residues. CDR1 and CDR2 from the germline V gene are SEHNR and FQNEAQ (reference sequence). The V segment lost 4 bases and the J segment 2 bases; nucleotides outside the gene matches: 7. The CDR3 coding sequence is TGTGCCAGCAGCTCCGGGGGACAGGCAGCCTACGAGCAGTACTTC. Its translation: CASSSGGQAAYEQYF.

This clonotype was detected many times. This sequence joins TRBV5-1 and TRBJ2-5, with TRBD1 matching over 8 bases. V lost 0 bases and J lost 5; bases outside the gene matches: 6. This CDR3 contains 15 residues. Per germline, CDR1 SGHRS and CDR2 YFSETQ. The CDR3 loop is CASSLGAGGRETQYF. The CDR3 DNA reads TGCGCCAGCAGCTTGGGTGCAGGGGGCAGGGAGACCCAGTACTTC.

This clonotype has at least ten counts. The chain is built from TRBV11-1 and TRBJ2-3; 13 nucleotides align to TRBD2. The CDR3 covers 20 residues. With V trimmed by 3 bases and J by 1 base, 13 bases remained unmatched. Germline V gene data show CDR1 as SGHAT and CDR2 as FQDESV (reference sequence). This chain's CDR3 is CASSFTSVLAGGLGTDTQYF. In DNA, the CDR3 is TGTGCCAGCAGCTTCACATCGGTACTAGCGGGGGGGCTAGGCACAGATACGCAGTATTTT.

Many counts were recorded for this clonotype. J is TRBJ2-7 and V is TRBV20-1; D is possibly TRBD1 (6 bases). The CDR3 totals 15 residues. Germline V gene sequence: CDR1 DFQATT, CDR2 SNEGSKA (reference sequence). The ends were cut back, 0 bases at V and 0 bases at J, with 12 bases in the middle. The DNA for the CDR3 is TGCAGTGCTAGAGATTGGGGGCTCAGCTCCTACGAGCAGTACTTC. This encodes CSARDWGLSSYEQYF.

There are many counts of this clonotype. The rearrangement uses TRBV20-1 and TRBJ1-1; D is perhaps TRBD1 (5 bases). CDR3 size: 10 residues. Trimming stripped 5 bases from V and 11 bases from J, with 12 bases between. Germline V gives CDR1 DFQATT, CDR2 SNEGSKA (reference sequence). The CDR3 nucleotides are TGCAGTGCTCCCGGGACGGTGGCTTTCTTT. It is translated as CSAPGTVAFF.